Following are 17 T cell receptor beta chains from one sample sequenced in a study of T cell responses to AZD1222 COVID-19 vaccine. Assay: immunoSEQ multiplex PCR; the TCRdb copy retains only in-frame clones and omits some. This table has about 150,000 clones, roughly 90% appearing once. The material sequenced was peripheral blood, taken on day 0 of AZD1222 vaccination. The receptors stem from an adult in good health.

The gene calls are TRBV7-2 and TRBJ1-2; TRBD1 agrees at 7 bases. Germline CDR1 SGHTA, CDR2 FQGNSA. Losses at the gene ends were 4 bases for V and 4 bases for J; bases not matched to a gene: 3. This CDR3 comprises 13 residues. The CDR3 loop reads CASSSTGLYGYTF. The CDR3 DNA follows: TGTGCCAGCAGCTCGACAGGGCTCTATGGCTACACCTTC.

The V and J genes are TRBV4-2 and TRBJ2-6; D gene unclear. Trimming shortened V by 0 bases and J by 2 bases, and 2 bases separated the two germline ends. CDR1 LGHNA and CDR2 YNFKEQ come from the germline V gene. The CDR3 length is 14 residues. The CDR3 nucleotides are TGTGCCAGCAGCCAAGAGGCTGGGGCCAACGTCCTGACTTTC. It is translated as CASSQEAGANVLTF.

The rearrangement joins TRBV2 to TRBJ1-4, with unresolved D. Germline V lookup: CDR1 SNHLY, CDR2 FYNNEI. The CDR3 totals 13 residues. Trimming removed 6 bases at V and 3 bases at J, with 8 bases between. Written as DNA, the CDR3 is TGTGCCAGCAGAGATACAGCTAATGAAAAACTGTTTTTT. It specifies CASRDTANEKLFF.

Only one count was recorded for this clone. The rearrangement uses TRBV6-5 and TRBJ2-2, with unresolved D. CDR3 length: 15 residues. With 10 bases removed from V and 8 bases from J, the gap between germline ends came to 23 bases. The V gene's germline CDR1 is MNHEY and CDR2 SVGAGI. CDR3 nucleotides: TGTGCCACCGAAGGACGGACGCACGAGGCGGGGGAGCTGTTTTTT. Translation gives CATEGRTHEAGELFF.

The chain uses TRBV28 and TRBJ2-5, with a tentative D call TRBD1 (7 bases). Per germline, CDR1 MDHEN and CDR2 SYDVKM. This CDR3 has 14 amino acids. Trimming took 8 bases from V and 5 from J, leaving 18 bases between them. The CDR3 is CASLKSQGGETQYF. CDR3 DNA sequence: TGTGCCAGCCTTAAATCGCAGGGGGGCGAGACCCAGTACTTC.

This clone was detected once. The rearrangement uses TRBV7-4 and TRBJ1-2, with D possibly TRBD1 on 5 matching bases. This CDR3 has 17 amino acids. V was pared by 5 bases and J by 2 bases, with 21 bases between. The V gene's germline CDR1 is SGHVT and CDR2 SQSDAQ. The CDR3 sequence is CASSRRPRRDGNYGYTF. The CDR3 DNA sequence: TGTGCCAGCAGCCGCCGTCCGCGCAGGGACGGCAACTATGGCTACACCTTC.

The J gene is TRBJ1-5, the V gene TRBV18; 7 bases map to TRBD1. Unmatched junction bases numbered 19, after V lost 6 bases and J lost 5 bases. The CDR3 runs 18 residues. Germline V lookup: CDR1 KGHSH, CDR2 LQKENI. CDR3 sequence (DNA): TGTGCCAGCTCCGGGGTCGGACAGGATGTTTTTGCCGATCAGCCCCAGCATTTT. It translates to CASSGVGQDVFADQPQHF.

This clone was counted a single time. The chain has TRBV9 and TRBJ2-5; 7 bases map to TRBD1. Germline V gene sequence: CDR1 SGDLS, CDR2 YYNGEE. The CDR3 is 14 amino acids. Trimming cost V 4 bases and J 0 bases; bases outside gene matches: 3. As DNA, the CDR3 is TGTGCCAGCAGCCTCAGGGGGAACCAAGAGACCCAGTACTTC. Translating it yields CASSLRGNQETQYF.

J is TRBJ1-4 and V is TRBV28; the D is unclear. Trimming shortened V by 8 bases and J by 3 bases, and 13 bases separated the two germline ends. Per germline, CDR1 MDHEN and CDR2 SYDVKM. CDR3 length: 14 residues. The CDR3 DNA reads as TGTGCCAGCCGATTGGAAGTAGCTAATGAAAAACTGTTTTTT. Its protein is CASRLEVANEKLFF. The whole variable domain, remainder taken from reference TRBV28 and TRBJ1-4, is DVKVTQSSRYLVKRTGEKVFLECVQDMDHENMFWYRQDPGLGLRLIYFSYDVKMKEKGDIPEGYSVSREKKERFSLILESASTNQTSMYLCASRLEVANEKLFFGSGTQLSVL.

The chain joins TRBV12-5 to TRBJ2-7, with no clear D. CDR3 size: 13 residues. The V and J ends lost 0 bases and 3 bases respectively, with 6 bases between them. Germline CDR1 and CDR2: LGHNT and FRNRAP. The CDR3 nucleotides read TGTGCTAGTGGTTTGGTAGAATACTACGAGCAGTACTTC. Protein product: CASGLVEYYEQYF. Looking up the rest from reference TRBV12-5 and TRBJ2-7 gives the full variable domain: DARVTQTPRHKVTEMGQEVTMRCQPILGHNTVFWYRQTMMQGLELLAYFRNRAPLDDSGMPKDRFSAEMPDATLATLKIQPSEPRDSAVYFCASGLVEYYEQYFGPGTRLTVT.

This chain uses TRBV19 with TRBJ1-2, with a weak D call TRBD1 (5 bases). CDR3 length equals 15 residues. CDR1 and CDR2 (germline): LNHDA, SQIVND (reference sequence). Between the trimmed V and J ends, which lost 3 bases and 6 bases, there was a span of 17 bases. The CDR3 here is CASSIGAQATNGYTF. As DNA, the CDR3 is TGTGCCAGTAGTATCGGGGCGCAGGCAACCAATGGCTACACCTTC.

The chain joins TRBV30 to TRBJ1-1; the D gene is possibly TRBD1 (5 bases). Germline lookup yields CDR1 GTSNPN and CDR2 SVGIG (reference sequence). The CDR3 covers 14 residues. The germline V and J ends were trimmed by 4 bases and 4 bases, with 16 bases remaining between them. The CDR3 loop reads CAWTPGLGGTEAFF. The CDR3 bases are TGTGCCTGGACCCCGGGTCTCGGGGGCACTGAAGCTTTCTTT.

The J gene is TRBJ2-6, the V gene TRBV6-4; 7 bases agree with TRBD1. CDR3 size: 16 residues. CDR1 is MRHNA and CDR2 is SNTAGT in the germline V gene. J lost 0 bases, V lost 5 bases, and 4 bases had no gene match. The CDR3 nucleotides are TGTGCCAGCAGTCCCACAGGGGTCTCTGGGGCCAACGTCCTGACTTTC. The encoded protein is CASSPTGVSGANVLTF.

This chain joins TRBV6-5 and TRBJ2-1, with a weak D call TRBD1 (5 bases). V was cut by 8 bases and J by 0 bases, with 14 bases left in between. The CDR3 is 15 residues long. The germline CDR1 and CDR2 sequences are MNHEY and SVGAGI. CDR3 DNA: TGTGCCAGCGTCCAACAGGAGAGCTCCTACAATGAGCAGTTCTTC. This sequence encodes CASVQQESSYNEQFF.

This clone was counted once. V is TRBV28 and J is TRBJ2-1; 10 bases agree with TRBD2. CDR1 is MDHEN, CDR2 SYDVKM, per germline. There are 16 residues in the CDR3. J lost 1 base, V lost 6 bases, and 6 bases had no gene match. The CDR3 region has the DNA TGTGCCAGCAGGGGGTCTAGCGGGAGTTCCTACAATGAGCAGTTCTTC. Encoded protein: CASRGSSGSSYNEQFF.

The rearrangement uses TRBV5-1 and TRBJ2-1; 16 bases agree with TRBD2. The CDR3 loop spans 21 amino acids. Germline V CDR1 and CDR2: SGHRS, YFSETQ. The trim removed 0 bases at V and 0 bases at J, leaving 9 bases unmatched. The CDR3 reads CASSLAGVGTSGRVSYNEQFF. DNA of the CDR3: TGCGCCAGCAGCTTGGCCGGTGTCGGGACTAGCGGGAGGGTCTCCTACAATGAGCAGTTCTTC.

The J gene is TRBJ1-1, the V gene TRBV5-1; the D gene is possibly TRBD1 (5 bases). The CDR3 sequence is 14 residues long. The V end lost 2 bases, the J end lost 3 bases, and 11 bases lay between the germline ends. Germline V gene data show CDR1 as SGHRS and CDR2 as YFSETQ. DNA of the CDR3: TGCGCCAGCAGCTTACAGGATGGGGACACTGAAGCTTTCTTT. Translation gives CASSLQDGDTEAFF.